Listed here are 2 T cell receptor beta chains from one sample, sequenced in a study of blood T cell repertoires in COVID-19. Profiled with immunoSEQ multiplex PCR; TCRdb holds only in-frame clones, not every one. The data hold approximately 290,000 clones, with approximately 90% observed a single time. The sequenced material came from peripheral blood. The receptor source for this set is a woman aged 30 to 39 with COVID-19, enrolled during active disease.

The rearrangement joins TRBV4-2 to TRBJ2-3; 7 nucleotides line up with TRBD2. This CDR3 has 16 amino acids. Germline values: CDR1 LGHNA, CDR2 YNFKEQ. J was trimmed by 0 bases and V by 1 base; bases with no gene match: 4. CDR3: CASSQGLTSSTDTQYF. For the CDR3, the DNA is TGTGCCAGCAGCCAAGGTCTGACTAGCAGCACAGATACGCAGTATTTT.

Here the CDR3 DNA reads TGTGCCAGCAGCAACCAGGGGGCCCCCCGGGGAGAGCAGTACTTC. It specifies CASSNQGAPRGEQYF. J is TRBJ2-7 and V is TRBV21-1; the tabulated D call, TRBD1, remains unverified against the DNA. TRBV21-1 is described as a pseudogene. This CDR3 has 15 residues.